A selection of T cell receptor beta chains follows, all from one sample in a study of Ad26.COV2.S vaccination and SARS-CoV-2 variants. Method: immunoSEQ multiplex PCR; TCRdb's copy keeps in-frame clones and lacks some. This sample has about 480,000 clones; roughly 89% occur once, and the top ten carry 9.5% to 15%. Sample: peripheral blood, taken in a trial of Ad26.COV2.S vaccine versus placebo. The receptors here all came from a person aged 18-60 years who received the Ad26.COV2.S COVID-19 vaccine or a placebo. CDR3s include the opening cysteine and the closing phenylalanine or tryptophan. D genes are given only for firm matches. Clone size, where shown, is once, few, many, or a class for clones that have expanded.

D,V,size,J,CDR3,DNA
-,TRBV28,-,TRBJ2-1,CASSLRAAEQFF,TGTGCCAGCAGTTTAAGGGCCGCTGAGCAGTTCTTC
-,TRBV4-1,-,TRBJ2-4,CASSQDRPVDIQYF,TGCGCCAGCAGCCAAGATCGGCCCGTCGACATTCAGTACTTC
TRBD2,TRBV7-6,few,TRBJ2-2,CASTQLAGGTIGELFF,TGTGCCAGCACCCAACTAGCGGGAGGGACCATCGGGGAGCTGTTTTTT
-,TRBV6-1,-,TRBJ2-7,CASSEPRSSYEQYF,TGTGCCAGCAGTGAACCTAGGTCCTCCTACGAGCAGTACTTC
-,TRBV2,-,TRBJ2-7,CASRGRGAYYEQYF,TGTGCCAGCAGAGGTAGAGGTGCTTACTACGAGCAGTACTTC
-,TRBV7-3,once,TRBJ2-3,CASSPTVRGVPVF,TGTGCCAGCAGCCCAACGGTTCGCGGGGTCCCGGTCTTT
-,TRBV21-1,-,TRBJ2-1,CASSKAEVSGTSGRVEQFF,TGTGCCAGCAGCAAAGCGGAAGTCTCCGGGACTAGCGGGAGAGTTGAGCAGTTCTTC
TRBD1,TRBV28,-,TRBJ1-2,CASKLRDRVYGYTF,TGTGCCAGCAAGCTCCGGGACAGGGTCTATGGCTACACCTTC
-,TRBV28,-,TRBJ1-2,CARKKRGGYYGYTF,TGTGCCAGGAAAAAAAGGGGAGGGTACTATGGCTACACCTTC
TRBD2,TRBV19,few,TRBJ2-3,CASSIRGESTDTQYF,TGTGCCAGTAGTATACGGGGGGAGTCCACAGATACGCAGTATTTT
-,TRBV7-2,-,TRBJ1-4,CASSPAVGRNEKLFF,TGTGCCAGCAGCCCCGCAGTTGGGCGCAATGAAAAACTGTTTTTT
TRBD1,TRBV9,-,TRBJ2-7,CASSGRTGSWEQYF,TGTGCCAGCAGCGGTAGGACAGGTTCGTGGGAGCAGTACTTC
TRBD2,TRBV4-3,few,TRBJ2-1,CASSLGGANQFF,TGCGCCAGCAGCCTCGGGGGGGCGAATCAGTTCTTC
-,TRBV7-2,-,TRBJ1-2,CASSGRGGDYGYTF,TGTGCCAGCAGCGGGCGGGGAGGGGACTATGGCTACACCTTC
TRBD2,TRBV27,-,TRBJ2-2,CASSLLAGGNTGELFF,TGTGCCAGCAGTTTGTTAGCGGGAGGGAACACCGGGGAGCTGTTTTTT
-,TRBV9,-,TRBJ2-3,CASSPGLTDTQYF,TGTGCCAGCAGCCCCGGACTCACAGATACGCAGTATTTT
-,TRBV5-8,-,TRBJ1-1,CASSLGASRQTEAFF,TGTGCCAGCAGCTTGGGCGCCTCCAGACAAACTGAAGCTTTCTTT
-,TRBV7-9,-,TRBJ2-3,CASSLAGEDTQYF,TGTGCCAGCAGCTTAGCCGGGGAGGATACGCAGTATTTT